These T cell receptor beta chains were read from a single sample in a study of blood T cell repertoires in COVID-19. Assay: immunoSEQ multiplex PCR; the TCRdb copy retains only in-frame clones and omits some. In the table there are about 49,000 clones, 80% to 90% of which are singletons. The sequencing input was peripheral blood. These receptors came from a woman older than 75 with COVID-19, enrolled during active disease. Each CDR3 is given with its conserved first and last residue. A D gene is named only where the DNA matches it firmly. Size tells how often a clone was seen (once, few, many) or the class of an expanded clone, and some rows leave it out.

d_call clone_size cdr3_length v_call cdr3_aa
- few 15 TRBV4-1 CASSQERARGEKLFF
- - 17 TRBV3-1/TRBV3-2 CASSQPSKEGGPDTQYF
TRBD2 few 15 TRBV7-2 CASSLEASGVYEQYF
TRBD1 - 13 TRBV18 CASSLGTGSEAFF
- - 12 TRBV12-3/TRBV12-4 CASSRAGNTIYF
TRBD1 - 14 TRBV11-2 CASSHGQGNYGYTF
- - 14 TRBV28 CASSRLGLNQPQHF
- - 15 TRBV28 CASSFRGSKNTEAFF
TRBD1 - 16 TRBV2 CASSEETGTSNQPQHF
- - 16 TRBV28 CASTRRRGVGSTEAFF
TRBD2 - 17 TRBV7-8 CASSRLGLAGSYNEQFF
TRBD1 - 18 TRBV19 CASSARDRGLLGNQPQHF
TRBD2 - 16 TRBV7-8 CASSRKLAVSYNEQFF
- - 12 TRBV6-4 CASSAGQFGYTF
- - 17 TRBV28 CASSSPGRQTSVGEQFF
- - 11 TRBV5-6 CASSGSYEQYF
- - 17 TRBV7-9 CASSLEGGDHRANEQFF
- - 13 TRBV7-9 CASSLGGEETQYF
- medium-sized 15 TRBV6-5 CASSFGGGGNTEAFF
TRBD2 - 14 TRBV19 CASSLRTSGNEQFF
- - 17 TRBV19 CASSRGSLLRSYNEQFF
- - 16 TRBV5-1 CASSLDFRAIGNTIYF
- few 16 TRBV7-3 CASSRTTGSSYNEQFF
TRBD1 - 11 TRBV6-5 CASSDRDEAFF
TRBD1 - 16 TRBV5-1 CASSATTGQGNEKLFF
TRBD1 - 13 TRBV19 CASSMGQAKTQYF
TRBD1 - 15 TRBV5-6 CASSLLGDRSYEQYF
- - 12 TRBV18 CASSPQKETQYF
TRBD1 - 14 TRBV7-2 CASSIDRDPHGYTF
- - 15 TRBV6-5 CASSQNGGPNYEQYF
- - 18 TRBV5-4 CASTLPVGGSSSNYGYTF